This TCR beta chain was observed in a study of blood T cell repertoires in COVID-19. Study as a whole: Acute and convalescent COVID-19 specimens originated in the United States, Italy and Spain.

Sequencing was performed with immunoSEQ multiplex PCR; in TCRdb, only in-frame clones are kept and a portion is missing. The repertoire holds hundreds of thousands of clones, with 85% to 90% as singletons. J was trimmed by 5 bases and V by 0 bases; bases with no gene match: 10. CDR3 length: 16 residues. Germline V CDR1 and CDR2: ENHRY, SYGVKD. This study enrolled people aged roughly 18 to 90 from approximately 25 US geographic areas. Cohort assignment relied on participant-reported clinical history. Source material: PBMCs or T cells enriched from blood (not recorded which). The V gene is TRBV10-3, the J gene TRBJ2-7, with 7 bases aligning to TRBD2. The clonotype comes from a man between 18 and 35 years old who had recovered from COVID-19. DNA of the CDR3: TGTGCCATCAGTGAGTCTATTCTGCTAGCGGAGAACGAGCAGTACTTC. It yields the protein CAISESILLAENEQYF.